Shown below are 23 T cell receptor beta chains from a single sample sequenced in a study of post-analysis software for immune sequencing data. Overall study findings and caveats: Controls had lower frequencies than patients of about 5 TRBV segments, which included TRBV5-6, TRBV5-1 and TRBV20-1.

No antigen has been identified for these receptors. The authors incorporated unique molecular identifiers into the TCR beta cDNA libraries. From the PCR reads, TCRdb called clonotypes with MiXCR, one entry per CDR3 protein. This table has about 460,000 distinct CDR3 sequences, over 35% appearing once. The specimen sequenced was blood. These receptors were collected from a girl aged 10 to 17 with multiple sclerosis.

The V gene is TRBV20-1, the J gene TRBJ1-1, with D unresolved. Germline V gives CDR1 DFQATT, CDR2 SNEGSKA (reference sequence). CDR3 length: 14 residues. V was trimmed by 4 bases and J by 9 bases, leaving 21 bases between them. The CDR3 bases are TGCAGTGCTATTTTAAGGCAGGTCGGAGATAAAGCTTTCTTT. Protein: CSAILRQVGDKAFF.

V is TRBV19 and J is TRBJ1-1; a weak D match, TRBD1 (6 bases). The length of the CDR3 is 16 residues. V lost 4 bases and J 0 bases, leaving 15 bases between the germline ends. From germline, CDR1 is LNHDA and CDR2 SQIVND (reference sequence). CDR3 nucleotide sequence: TGTGCCAGTAGTACCACGCTTAGGACAGTGAACACTGAAGCTTTCTTT. It codes for CASSTTLRTVNTEAFF.

The chain couples TRBV10-3 to TRBJ2-7; tentative D call: TRBD1 (6 bases). Trimming pared 11 bases from V and 1 base from J, leaving 24 bases between. Germline CDR1 is ENHRY and CDR2 is SYGVKD. The CDR3 covers 16 residues. Written as DNA, the CDR3 is TGTGCCGTACAAGTGGGGGCGTCCCGAGGTTCCTACGAGCAGTACTTC. Residues: CAVQVGASRGSYEQYF.

The chain employs TRBV20-1 and TRBJ2-2, with TRBD2 matching 7 bases. Germline V gene lookup returns CDR1 DFQATT and CDR2 SNEGSKA (reference sequence). The length of the CDR3 is 15 residues. V shed 0 bases, J shed 7 bases, and the junction held 8 bases outside the gene matches. The CDR3: CSARDAATGGGELFF. DNA of the CDR3: TGCAGTGCTAGAGACGCGGCCACGGGGGGCGGGGAGCTGTTTTTT.

This clonotype was detected only a few times. The V gene is TRBV15, the J gene TRBJ1-5, with D maybe TRBD1 (5 bases). Germline V lookup: CDR1 LNHNV, CDR2 YYDKDF (reference sequence). The V end was cut by 0 bases, the J end by 7 bases, with 13 bases between. This CDR3 region has 15 residues. The CDR3 DNA reads TGTGCCACCAGCAGAGATTTCGGGGGAGGACAGCCCCAGCATTTT. Translation gives CATSRDFGGGQPQHF.

The chain combines TRBV12-3 or TRBV12-4 with TRBJ2-5; D unclear. This CDR3 spans 14 amino acids. Trimming stripped 5 bases from V and 3 bases from J, with 13 bases between. In nucleotides, the CDR3 is TGTGCCAGCAGTCCCTCTAGAATCAAAGAGACCCAGTACTTC. This sequence encodes CASSPSRIKETQYF.

This clonotype was seen only once. The chain uses TRBV6-5 and TRBJ1-1; D is perhaps TRBD1 (6 bases). Trimming stripped 1 base from V and 0 bases from J, with 18 bases between. The CDR3 contains 18 residues. Per the germline V gene, CDR1 is MNHEY and CDR2 is SVGAGI. The CDR3 loop reads CASSYFLKGGRMNTEAFF. CDR3 nucleotide sequence: TGTGCCAGCAGTTACTTCTTAAAGGGGGGCAGGATGAACACTGAAGCTTTCTTT.

The chain combines TRBV20-1 with TRBJ2-3, with TRBD2 identical over 9 bases. Germline assignment: CDR1 DFQATT and CDR2 SNEGSKA (reference sequence). Unmatched junction bases numbered 8, after V lost 5 bases and J lost 2 bases. This CDR3 contains 15 residues. In DNA, the CDR3 is TGCAGTGCTGCGGCGGGACTAGCCTACACAGATACGCAGTATTTT. Amino acid sequence: CSAAAGLAYTDTQYF.

The chain uses TRBV5-1 and TRBJ2-1; 9 bases match TRBD2. The J call may be faulty, since TRBJ2-7 better matches the DNA end. Germline V gene data show CDR1 as SGHRS and CDR2 as YFSETQ. CDR3 length: 15 amino acids. This CDR3 is CASSYSGGTYNEQYF. CDR3 in DNA: TGCGCCAGCAGTTATAGCGGGGGAACCTACAATGAGCAGTACTTC.

J is TRBJ2-5 and V is TRBV28; TRBD2 matches at 9 bases. Germline V gives CDR1 MDHEN, CDR2 SYDVKM. Trimming cost V 5 bases and J 2 bases; bases outside gene matches: 6. The CDR3 contains 15 residues. The CDR3 protein is CASSLAGNRQETQYF. CDR3 in DNA: TGTGCCAGCAGTCTAGCGGGAAACCGACAAGAGACCCAGTACTTC.

This clonotype was counted only a few times. V gene TRBV29-1 combines with J gene TRBJ2-7; 9 nucleotides agree with TRBD2. CDR3 length equals 16 residues. The germline CDR1 and CDR2 sequences are SQVTM and ANQGSEA. Germline trimming cut 4 bases from V and 4 bases from J; bases unmatched to any gene: 14. Written as DNA, the CDR3 is TGCAGCGTTGTAGGGTATAGCGGGAGACCATCGTACGAGCAGTACTTC. The encoded protein is CSVVGYSGRPSYEQYF.

This chain uses TRBV12-3 or TRBV12-4 with TRBJ2-1, with 14 positions matching TRBD2. This CDR3 comprises 17 residues. Unmatched junction bases numbered 9, after V lost 3 bases and J lost 8 bases. CDR3 in amino acids: CASSLRGLAGEVDEQFF. The CDR3 region has the DNA TGTGCCAGCAGTTTGAGGGGACTAGCGGGAGAAGTAGATGAGCAGTTCTTC.

The chain joins TRBV20-1 to TRBJ2-6, with a weak D call TRBD2 (6 bases). Between the trimmed V and J ends, which lost 6 bases and 1 base, there was a span of 10 bases. CDR3 length: 14 amino acids. Germline CDR1 and CDR2: DFQATT and SNEGSKA (reference sequence). Written as DNA, the CDR3 is TGCAGTGCCAGGAGGGCATCTGGGGCCAACGTCCTGACTTTC. The encoded protein is CSARRASGANVLTF.

The chain is built from TRBV5-1 and TRBJ2-5; D possibly matches TRBD1 or TRBD2 (5 bases each). V lost 0 bases and J lost 11, with 20 bases in between. This CDR3 contains 15 residues. Germline V gene sequence: CDR1 SGHRS, CDR2 YFSETQ. CDR3 nucleotides: TGCGCCAGCAGCTTGGTGAGGGGCAGAGTAGGGGAGCAGTACTTC. Amino acids: CASSLVRGRVGEQYF.

The chain couples TRBV11-2 to TRBJ2-1, with D possibly matching TRBD2 (6 bases). Trimming shortened V by 5 bases and J by 2 bases, and 13 bases separated the two germline ends. This CDR3 has 15 amino acids. Germline CDR1 is SGHAT and CDR2 is FQNNGV. The CDR3 reads CASSLRGGPYNEQFF. DNA of the CDR3: TGTGCCAGCAGCCTACGAGGAGGGCCCTACAATGAGCAGTTCTTC. The complete variable domain, with remaining parts taken from reference TRBV11-2 and TRBJ2-1, reads EAGVAQSPRYKIIEKRQSVAFWCNPISGHATLYWYQQILGQGPKLLIQFQNNGVVDDSQLPKDRFSAERLKGVDSTLKIQPAKLEDSAVYLCASSLRGGPYNEQFFGPGTRLTVL.

This clonotype has more than one count but fewer than ten. The chain employs TRBV24-1 and TRBJ2-6; possibly TRBD1 for D (6 bases). The V and J ends lost 5 bases and 0 bases respectively, with 10 bases between them. CDR3 length equals 16 residues. The germline V gene has CDR1 KGHDR and CDR2 SFDVKD. CDR3 region: CATSGTVSSGANVLTF. As DNA, the CDR3 is TGTGCCACCAGTGGGACAGTTTCCTCTGGGGCCAACGTCCTGACTTTC.

The chain carries TRBV12-3 or TRBV12-4 and TRBJ1-1, with 7 bases that match TRBD1. The length of the CDR3 is 15 residues. Trimming at V came to 5 bases and at J to 2 bases, leaving 8 bases not matched to a gene. The CDR3 DNA is TGTGCCAGCAGTCCACAGGGACAGCTCAACACTGAAGCTTTCTTT. Translating it yields CASSPQGQLNTEAFF.

The chain uses TRBV12-3 or TRBV12-4 and TRBJ2-1; D gene uncertain. V lost 6 bases and J 4 bases, leaving 13 bases between the germline ends. CDR3 length: 14 residues. The CDR3 region has the DNA TGTGCCAGCAGCCACCCAGTAGGTTACAATGAGCAGTTCTTC. The encoded protein is CASSHPVGYNEQFF.

CDR3 bases: TGTGCCAGCAGCCCGCTAACGGGGGGGGGCGTGAGTGCCTATGGCTACACCTTC. Residues: CASSPLTGGGVSAYGYTF. The chain recombines TRBV6-1 with TRBJ1-2; weak D call: TRBD1 (6 bases). The CDR3 is made up of 18 amino acids. Germline V lookup: CDR1 MNHNS, CDR2 SASEGT. V was trimmed by 6 bases and J by 4 bases, leaving 27 bases between them.

The CDR3 region has the DNA TGTGCCAGCAGACCCCCGACTAGCGGGAGTCGGAATGAGCAGTTCTTC. It translates to CASRPPTSGSRNEQFF. The chain employs TRBV6-6 and TRBJ2-1; TRBD2 agrees at 12 bases. Germline lookup yields CDR1 MNHNY and CDR2 SVGAGI (reference sequence). Unmatched junction bases numbered 10, after V lost 6 bases and J lost 7 bases. The CDR3 runs 16 residues.

This clonotype occurred a few times. CDR3 amino acids: CASSFGLAGGNEQFF. In nucleotides, the CDR3 is TGTGCCAGCAGTTTCGGACTAGCGGGTGGAAATGAGCAGTTCTTC. The chain links TRBV27 to TRBJ2-1; 11 bases agree with TRBD2. J was trimmed by 7 bases and V by 3 bases; bases with no gene match: 5. The CDR3 covers 15 residues. Per germline, CDR1 MNHEY and CDR2 SMNVEV (reference sequence).

This clonotype has just a few counts. This rearrangement joins TRBV12-3 or TRBV12-4 to TRBJ2-5; D may be TRBD2 (6 bases). The CDR3 extends over 14 amino acids. V was cut by 5 bases and J by 3 bases, with 13 bases left in between. CDR3 sequence: CASSPGLSKETQYF. The CDR3 coding sequence is TGTGCCAGCAGTCCGGGACTCTCAAAAGAGACCCAGTACTTC.

The rearrangement uses TRBV10-2 and TRBJ2-4; 12 bases are a match to TRBD2. Matching the DNA end better, TRBJ2-5 makes the J call doubtful. CDR1 is WSHSY, CDR2 SAAADI, per germline. This CDR3 contains 17 residues. The CDR3 DNA reads as TGCGCCAGCGAGGGGTCCCCGCCGGGACTAGCGGGAGAGACCCAGTACTTC. This encodes CASEGSPPGLAGETQYF.